Listed here are 8 T cell receptor beta chains from one sample, sequenced in a study of immune cell composition in non-small cell lung cancer. Method: immunoSEQ multiplex PCR; TCRdb's copy keeps in-frame clones and lacks some. Among some 2,400 clones listed, 70% to 75% were seen once. Sample: lung tumor tissue. The receptor source for this set is a human donor with non-small cell lung cancer.

The chain carries TRBV27 and TRBJ1-5; D is uncertain. Germline CDR1 MNHEY, CDR2 SMNVEV (reference sequence). The CDR3 sequence is 13 residues long. V lost 4 bases, J lost 3 bases, and 7 bases lay in between. The CDR3 bases are TGTGCCAGCAGTTGGGCGTTCAATCAGCCCCAGCATTTT. Translating gives CASSWAFNQPQHF.

V and J are TRBV7-2 and TRBJ2-7; 10 bases line up with TRBD2. From germline, CDR1 is SGHTA and CDR2 FQGNSA. The CDR3 is 14 residues long. V gave up 4 bases and J gave up 2 bases; unmatched junction bases: 2. The CDR3 nucleotides read TGTGCCAGCAGCTCAGCGGGAGGGCCCTACGAGCAGTACTTC. Translated: CASSSAGGPYEQYF.

CDR3 region: CASSGRTAGANVLTF. CDR3 DNA sequence: TGTGCCAGTTCTGGGAGGACTGCTGGGGCCAACGTCCTGACTTTC. The chain joins TRBV6-1 to TRBJ2-6, with a weak D call TRBD2 (6 bases). This CDR3 contains 15 residues. Germline loops: CDR1 MNHNS, CDR2 SASEGT. Trimming took off 9 bases at V and 2 bases at J, with 14 bases between the two ends.

V gene TRBV5-1 combines with J gene TRBJ1-4; D ambiguous. Germline values: CDR1 SGHRS, CDR2 YFSETQ. The V gene lost 4 bases and the J gene lost 5 bases, with 15 bases spanning the gap. The CDR3 consists of 15 residues. CDR3 bases: TGCGCCAGCAGCGCTTTGCCGGGAGGGAATGAAAAACTGTTTTTT. Translating gives CASSALPGGNEKLFF.

V and J are TRBV7-2 and TRBJ2-7; 9 nucleotides match TRBD2. V lost 6 bases and J lost 2; bases outside the gene matches: 5. CDR1 and CDR2 from the germline V gene are SGHTA and FQGNSA. CDR3 length equals 14 residues. CDR3 sequence (DNA): TGTGCCAGCAGTTGGCTAGCGGGGCCCTACGAGCAGTACTTC. Amino acid sequence: CASSWLAGPYEQYF.

The CDR3 reads CASSGQGWGYTF. CDR3 coding DNA: TGTGCCAGCAGCGGACAGGGTTGGGGCTACACCTTC. The rearrangement links TRBV6-4 to TRBJ1-2, with 8 bases fitting TRBD1. This CDR3 is 12 amino acids long. The germline gives CDR1 MRHNA, CDR2 SNTAGT. J gave up 8 bases and V 6 bases, and 5 bases lay outside the gene matches.

The chain couples TRBV18 to TRBJ2-1, with D unresolved. In germline, CDR1 is KGHSH, CDR2 LQKENI. The CDR3 length is 12 residues. Trimming took 6 bases from V and 6 from J, leaving 9 bases between them. CDR3 region: CASSALANEQFF. In nucleotides, the CDR3 is TGTGCCAGCTCGGCATTGGCCAATGAGCAGTTCTTC.

V gene TRBV9 combines with J gene TRBJ1-3; possible D gene TRBD1, 6 bases. Germline V gene lookup returns CDR1 SGDLS and CDR2 YYNGEE. This CDR3 contains 17 residues. V was pared by 3 bases and J by 0 bases, with 16 bases between. CDR3 region: CASSAEQGHDSGNTIYF. CDR3 in DNA: TGTGCCAGCAGCGCCGAACAGGGCCATGACTCTGGAAACACCATATATTTT.